This T cell receptor (beta chain) is drawn from a study of blood T cells in healthy people across ages. Study-wide context: Roughly one uniquely barcoded beta molecule per two T cells was captured. Study conclusions and caveats: Higher diversity, along with more naive CD4+ cells, distinguished long-lived donors from aged donors. TCR beta diversity, measured per million T cells, fell in a roughly linear way with age.

For this clonotype: Its antigen is not known.

PCR was performed a second time for about 7 to 11 cycles using a sample-barcoded 5' primer and a J-beta primer mix. TCRdb re-analysed the 5' RACE reads in MiXCR, keeping a single row per CDR3 protein. This sample yields some 710,000 distinct CDR3 sequences, of which less than 60% are seen a single time; less than 20% belongs to the top ten. The germline gives CDR1 DFQATT, CDR2 SNEGSKA (reference sequence). Trimming took 5 bases from V and 2 from J, leaving 16 bases between them. The CDR3 loop spans 16 amino acids. The chain is built from TRBV20-1 and TRBJ1-6; D uncertain. Input material: blood. This sequence originates from a man older than 75 in good health. The CDR3, as DNA: TGCAGTGCTGCCCTCGGAGGGAACACCTATAATTCACCCCTCCACTTT. It is translated as CSAALGGNTYNSPLHF.